This T cell receptor (beta chain) comes out of a study of regulatory T cells in long-lasting Graves disease. As for time point: persistent/refractory GD, antithyroid drugs over 5 years with positive TRAb. There was RNA extracted from PBMCs, and the TCR library was made from it. Diagnosis followed American Thyroid Association guidelines for Graves' disease. Arm-PCR of CDR3 regions and iRepertoire HTBI primers were the basis on which TCR beta libraries were built. TCRdb analysed the multiplex PCR reads with MiXCR anew, one entry per CDR3 protein. Of roughly 400,000 distinct CDR3 sequences in the sample, around 20% were seen once. Broader study findings: Fewer public clonotypes were shared by new patients (roughly 970) than by persistent patients (about 3,000).

The sample holds a few counts of this clonotype. Its antigen remains unknown. This TCR derives from a female donor with Graves disease. The material sequenced was peripheral blood mononuclear cells (PBMCs), taken when the disease was refractory, from a patient treated with antithyroid drugs.

Here the CDR3 reads CAWSAGTGLSYEQYF. In DNA, the CDR3 is TGTGCCTGGAGTGCAGGGACAGGGTTATCCTACGAGCAGTACTTC. V gene TRBV30 combines with J gene TRBJ2-7, with 9 positions matching TRBD1. CDR3 length: 15 residues. The germline V gene has CDR1 GTSNPN and CDR2 SVGIG (reference sequence). With 1 base clipped from V and 1 base from J, the junction kept 5 bases outside the gene matches. Full variable domain (missing parts from reference TRBV30 and TRBJ2-7): SQTIHQWPATLVQPVGSPLSLECTVEGTSNPNLYWYRQAAGRGLQLLFYSVGIGQISSEVPQNLSASRPQDRQFILSSKKLLLSDSGFYLCAWSAGTGLSYEQYFGPGTRLTVT.